This passage covers 20 T cell receptor beta chains from one sample sequenced in a study of regulatory T cells in long-lasting Graves disease. Time point given: newly diagnosed GD, antithyroid drugs for less than 3 months. The TCR library was prepared using RNA isolated from PBMCs. TCR beta libraries were built with iRepertoire HTBI primers and Arm-PCR of CDR3 regions. TCRdb itself ran the multiplex PCR reads through MiXCR, one entry per CDR3 protein. The table lists hundreds of thousands of distinct CDR3 sequences, about 16% of them singletons. This sample also appeared in a second study, on T cells in Graves' hyperthyroidism and ophthalmopathy.

This material consisted of peripheral blood mononuclear cells (PBMCs), taken at new diagnosis, from a patient treated with antithyroid drugs. The receptors derive from a man aged 18 to 30 with Graves disease.

This clonotype was seen only a few times. The CDR3 DNA follows: TGTGCCAGCAGTTACTCGCGGGGGGCTAGGACTGAAGCTTTCTTT. Its translation is CASSYSRGARTEAFF. The chain carries TRBV6-5 and TRBJ1-1, with D perhaps matching TRBD1 (6 bases). The CDR3 contains 15 residues. The germline V gene encodes CDR1 MNHEY and CDR2 SVGAGI. Trimming cost V 0 bases and J 5 bases, with 13 bases left between them.

This clonotype was seen repeatedly, ten times or more. V and J are TRBV7-8 and TRBJ2-7; D gene unclear. V lost 5 bases and J lost 3, with 8 bases in between. Germline V CDR1 and CDR2: SGHVS, FQNEAQ. CDR3 length equals 12 residues. The CDR3 DNA is TGTGCCAGCAGCCCTACTGTCTACGAGCAGTACTTC. Its protein product is CASSPTVYEQYF.

This clonotype occurred a few times. The CDR3 here is CASSLVTGGDTEAFF. CDR3 nucleotide sequence: TGCGCCAGCAGCTTGGTGACAGGGGGGGACACTGAAGCTTTCTTT. V is TRBV5-1 and J is TRBJ1-1, with 9 bases matching TRBD1. Germline CDR1 is SGHRS and CDR2 is YFSETQ. V shed 0 bases and J 3 bases; nucleotides not matched to a gene: 3. The CDR3 runs to 15 residues.

The chain has TRBV3-1 and TRBJ1-2; D gene uncertain. This CDR3 has 13 amino acids. Germline V gene data show CDR1 as LGHDT and CDR2 as YNNKEL (reference sequence). Between the trimmed V and J ends, which lost 8 bases and 0 bases, there was a span of 10 bases. The DNA of the CDR3 is TGTGCCAGCCGCCTGGCTACTAACTATGGCTACACCTTC. Translation: CASRLATNYGYTF.

As DNA, the CDR3 is TGCGCCAGCAGCTGGGGACAGGGGGCACTAGGTGGCTACACCTTC. Residues: CASSWGQGALGGYTF. The chain employs TRBV5-1 and TRBJ1-2; 12 bases are shared with TRBD1. Trimming at V came to 3 bases and at J to 7 bases, leaving 7 bases not matched to a gene. The CDR3 extends over 15 amino acids. CDR1 SGHRS and CDR2 YFSETQ come from the germline V gene.

The chain joins TRBV7-9 to TRBJ1-3; TRBD1 matches at 8 bases. Germline loops: CDR1 SEHNR, CDR2 FQNEAQ (reference sequence). The V gene end was trimmed by 1 base and the J gene end by 5 bases; junction bases not matched to a gene: 7. The CDR3 runs to 16 residues. DNA of the CDR3: TGTGCCAGCAGCTTAGGGCGACAGGGGAGGCGAAACACCATATATTTT. It encodes CASSLGRQGRRNTIYF.

The V call is TRBV6-1, the J call TRBJ2-5, with 10 bases identical to TRBD1. This CDR3 has 14 residues. Germline V gene sequence: CDR1 MNHNS, CDR2 SASEGT. V was clipped by 5 bases and J by 5 bases; unmatched bases: 5. CDR3 loop: CASSTTGGEETQYF. The CDR3 coding sequence is TGTGCCAGCAGTACGACAGGGGGCGAGGAGACCCAGTACTTC.

In its sample, this clonotype was seen many times. The chain combines TRBV11-1 with TRBJ2-7, with 8 bases identical to TRBD2. Germline V gene sequence: CDR1 SGHAT, CDR2 FQDESV (reference sequence). The J segment lost 6 bases and the V segment lost 5 bases, leaving 6 bases of the junction unmatched. The CDR3 has 13 residues. The CDR3 reads CASSAGAGAEQYF. In DNA, the CDR3 is TGTGCCAGCAGCGCGGGAGCGGGAGCCGAGCAGTACTTC.

This chain links TRBV7-9 with TRBJ1-3; 9 nucleotides agree with TRBD1. Trimming cost V 5 bases and J 4 bases; bases outside gene matches: 12. The CDR3 is 17 residues long. Germline values: CDR1 SEHNR, CDR2 FQNEAQ (reference sequence). The CDR3 region is CASSPITGTGTGNTIYF. The CDR3 coding sequence is TGTGCCAGCAGCCCCATTACCGGGACAGGGACAGGAAACACCATATATTTT. The full variable domain, its missing parts supplied by reference TRBV7-9 and TRBJ1-3, is DTGVSQNPRHKITKRGQNVTFRCDPISEHNRLYWYRQTLGQGPEFLTYFQNEAQLEKSRLLSDRFSAERPKGSFSTLEIQRTEQGDSAMYLCASSPITGTGTGNTIYFGEGSWLTVV.

This clonotype was counted many times. This chain links TRBV29-1 with TRBJ2-1; D uncertain. The CDR3 has 12 residues. V lost 0 bases and J 7 bases, leaving 7 bases between the germline ends. Per germline, CDR1 SQVTM and CDR2 ANQGSEA. The CDR3 DNA reads TGCAGCGTTGAAGAAGTCGGAAATGAGCAGTTCTTC. Its protein product is CSVEEVGNEQFF.

This clonotype was counted ten times or more. The gene calls are TRBV7-9 and TRBJ1-1; possibly TRBD1 for D (6 bases). CDR3 length: 12 residues. V dropped 3 bases and J dropped 6 bases, with 8 bases sitting between them. The germline CDR1 and CDR2 sequences are SEHNR and FQNEAQ (reference sequence). The CDR3 bases are TGTGCCAGCAGCTTCGGGGGGCCTGAAGCTTTCTTT. This codes for CASSFGGPEAFF. Filled out from reference TRBV7-9 and TRBJ1-1, the complete variable domain reads DTGVSQNPRHKITKRGQNVTFRCDPISEHNRLYWYRQTLGQGPEFLTYFQNEAQLEKSRLLSDRFSAERPKGSFSTLEIQRTEQGDSAMYLCASSFGGPEAFFGQGTRLTVV.

The CDR3 loop reads CASLGQGASEQFF. For the CDR3, the DNA is TGTGCCAGCCTGGGACAGGGGGCCAGTGAGCAGTTCTTC. The chain couples TRBV2 to TRBJ2-1; 12 nucleotides line up with TRBD1. The J segment lost 9 bases and the V segment lost 8 bases, leaving 5 bases of the junction unmatched. The CDR3 is made up of 13 amino acids. Germline-derived CDR1 and CDR2 are SNHLY and FYNNEI. Looking up the rest from reference TRBV2 and TRBJ2-1 gives the full variable domain: EPEVTQTPSHQVTQMGQEVILRCVPISNHLYFYWYRQILGQKVEFLVSFYNNEISEKSEIFDDQFSVERPDGSNFTLKIRSTKLEDSAMYFCASLGQGASEQFFGPGTRLTVL.

This clonotype was detected ten times or more. This rearrangement joins TRBV20-1 to TRBJ2-7; possible D gene TRBD1, 6 bases. Germline assignment: CDR1 DFQATT and CDR2 SNEGSKA (reference sequence). The CDR3 is made up of 14 amino acids. V was pared by 0 bases and J by 2 bases, with 11 bases between. The CDR3 is CSARDGTHPYEQYF. As DNA, the CDR3 is TGCAGTGCTAGAGATGGGACACATCCCTACGAGCAGTACTTC.

The table lists this clonotype with many counts. The gene calls are TRBV12-3 or TRBV12-4 and TRBJ2-7; D call uncertain. The CDR3 consists of 12 residues. V was clipped by 8 bases and J by 2 bases, with 10 bases between them. The CDR3, as DNA: TGTGCCAGCGCTCATCAGCCCTACGAGCAGTACTTC. It yields the protein CASAHQPYEQYF.

This clonotype was observed at least ten times. V gene TRBV2 combines with J gene TRBJ2-1; TRBD2 aligns across 14 bases. V was clipped by 3 bases and J by 9 bases; unmatched bases: 7. CDR1 is SNHLY, CDR2 FYNNEI, per germline. CDR3 length: 16 amino acids. The CDR3 region has the DNA TGTGCCAGCAGTGAGGGACTAGCGGGAGTGGCGGGTGAGCAGTTCTTC. It codes for CASSEGLAGVAGEQFF.

This clonotype occurred a few times. V gene TRBV5-1 combines with J gene TRBJ1-1, with D uncertain. This CDR3 spans 15 amino acids. Trimming cost V 4 bases and J 0 bases, with 13 bases left between them. The germline gives CDR1 SGHRS, CDR2 YFSETQ. CDR3 nucleotides: TGCGCCAGCAGCGGAGACACCATTATGAACACTGAAGCTTTCTTT. Translation: CASSGDTIMNTEAFF.

The V gene is TRBV4-2, the J gene TRBJ2-3, with 15 bases that match TRBD2. J lost 6 bases, V lost 4 bases, and 5 bases had no gene match. Germline CDR1 and CDR2: LGHNA and YNFKEQ. There are 16 residues in the CDR3. The CDR3 sequence is CASSRGLAGGRDTQYF. The CDR3 DNA is TGTGCCAGCAGCCGTGGACTAGCGGGGGGGCGGGATACGCAGTATTTT.

The sample holds a few counts of this clonotype. This chain joins TRBV6-2 or TRBV6-3 and TRBJ2-3, with 7 bases identical to TRBD1. Germline V lookup: CDR1 MNHEY, CDR2 SVGEGT. The CDR3 has 15 residues. V lost 4 bases and J lost 0; bases outside the gene matches: 4. The CDR3: CASSSPTGSTDTQYF. CDR3 DNA sequence: TGTGCCAGCAGTTCCCCGACAGGGAGCACAGATACGCAGTATTTT.

Comments on this clonotype: With a much larger clone just one base away, this may be a read error. This chain uses TRBV20-1 with TRBJ2-1; no definite D call. This CDR3 is built from 10 residues. Trimming removed 4 bases from V and 10 bases from J, with 8 bases in between. CDR1 DFQATT and CDR2 SNEGSKA come from the germline V gene (reference sequence). The CDR3 spells CSAIGYEQFF. DNA of the CDR3: TGCAGTGCTATTGGCTACGAGCAGTTCTTC.

In its sample, this clonotype was seen many times. J is TRBJ2-3 and V is TRBV29-1; no definite D call. The V end was cut by 0 bases, the J end by 4 bases, with 5 bases between. CDR3 length equals 12 residues. Germline V gene data show CDR1 as SQVTM and CDR2 as ANQGSEA. CDR3 amino acids: CSVEDGADTQYF. The CDR3 DNA reads TGCAGCGTTGAAGATGGGGCAGATACGCAGTATTTT.